Below are 30 T cell receptor beta chains sequenced from a single sample in a study of T cell responses to AZD1222 COVID-19 vaccine. TCRdb's table, derived via immunoSEQ multiplex PCR, lists solely in-frame clones and lacks some. The top ten clones hold around 7% of a sample with around 99,000 clones, roughly nine tenths of them seen once. Material: peripheral blood, obtained on day 0 of AZD1222 vaccination. These receptors all stem from an adult in good health.

This clone has only one observation. V is TRBV30 and J is TRBJ1-2; no definite D call. CDR3 length equals 12 residues. CDR1 and CDR2 (germline): GTSNPN, SVGIG (reference sequence). Trimming removed 4 bases from V and 7 bases from J, with 13 bases in between. CDR3 region: CAWNQTPGGYTF. CDR3 nucleotide sequence: TGTGCCTGGAATCAGACTCCGGGTGGCTACACCTTC. Using reference TRBV30 and TRBJ1-2 for the parts outside the CDR3, the full variable domain is SQTIHQWPATLVQPVGSPLSLECTVEGTSNPNLYWYRQAAGRGLQLLFYSVGIGQISSEVPQNLSASRPQDRQFILSSKKLLLSDSGFYLCAWNQTPGGYTFGSGTRLTVV.

This CDR3 is CASSLSTYHNNEQFF. In DNA form, the CDR3 reads TGCGCCAGCAGCTTGTCGACATATCACAACAATGAGCAGTTCTTC. The gene calls are TRBV5-1 and TRBJ2-1; D is ambiguous. The CDR3 is 15 amino acids. Between the trimmed V and J ends, which lost 1 base and 5 bases, there was a span of 13 bases. Germline V gene lookup returns CDR1 SGHRS and CDR2 YFSETQ. Filled out from reference TRBV5-1 and TRBJ2-1, the complete variable domain reads KAGVTQTPRYLIKTRGQQVTLSCSPISGHRSVSWYQQTPGQGLQFLFEYFSETQRNKGNFPGRFSGRQFSNSRSEMNVSTLELGDSALYLCASSLSTYHNNEQFFGPGTRLTVL.

The chain joins TRBV21-1 to TRBJ1-4; no DNA check was done on the table's D call, TRBD1. TRBV21-1 has pseudogene status. This CDR3 is 15 amino acids long. CDR3 sequence reads: CASSERLTGKVKLFF. CDR3 bases: TGTGCCAGCAGCGAGCGATTGACAGGGAAGGTAAAACTGTTTTTT.

As to this clone: Other DNA sequences in the sample encode the same CDR3. V and J are TRBV21-1 and TRBJ2-1; TRBD2 is taken as the D call from the table, unchecked against the DNA. TRBV21-1 corresponds to a pseudogene. CDR3 size: 16 residues. CDR3 bases: TGTGCCAGCAGCAAAAGAGGCGGGGGCTCCTACAATGAGCAGTTCTTC. Translating it yields CASSKRGGGSYNEQFF.

The chain recombines TRBV7-9 with TRBJ1-5, with 7 positions matching TRBD1. J lost 4 bases, V lost 5 bases, and 5 bases had no gene match. Germline CDR1 and CDR2: SEHNR and FQNEAQ (reference sequence). This CDR3 is built from 14 residues. CDR3 residues: CASSAQGWNQPQHF. The CDR3 DNA is TGTGCCAGCAGCGCACAGGGGTGGAATCAGCCCCAGCATTTT. The variable domain in full, with the rest retrieved from reference TRBV7-9 and TRBJ1-5, is DTGVSQNPRHKITKRGQNVTFRCDPISEHNRLYWYRQTLGQGPEFLTYFQNEAQLEKSRLLSDRFSAERPKGSFSTLEIQRTEQGDSAMYLCASSAQGWNQPQHFGDGTRLSIL.

The chain joins TRBV30 to TRBJ1-1; D is undetermined. Germline loops: CDR1 GTSNPN, CDR2 SVGIG (reference sequence). This CDR3 is 14 amino acids long. The V and J ends lost 3 bases and 0 bases respectively, with 11 bases between them. The CDR3 coding sequence is TGTGCCTGGAGCTTTCTACGGATGAACACTGAAGCTTTCTTT. Amino acid sequence: CAWSFLRMNTEAFF.

The chain employs TRBV5-8 and TRBJ2-1; no definite D call. Germline V lookup: CDR1 SGHTS, CDR2 YDEGEE. V shed 2 bases and J shed 10 bases, with 10 bases lying between them. This CDR3 contains 12 residues. CDR3 coding DNA: TGTGCCAGCAGCTTAGCCGTTGGAGAGCAGTTCTTC. Amino acid sequence: CASSLAVGEQFF.

The chain is built from TRBV6-5 and TRBJ2-1; no clear D. Trimming pared 0 bases from V and 4 bases from J, leaving 4 bases between. The CDR3 extends over 13 amino acids. The V gene's germline CDR1 is MNHEY and CDR2 SVGAGI. The CDR3 is CASSYSTYNEQFF. CDR3 nucleotide sequence: TGTGCCAGCAGTTACTCGACGTACAATGAGCAGTTCTTC.

This chain uses TRBV4-3 with TRBJ1-3, with no clear D. Germline V gives CDR1 LGHNA, CDR2 YSLEER. This CDR3 has 17 amino acids. Trimming stripped 0 bases from V and 0 bases from J, with 12 bases between. CDR3 in amino acids: CASSQDLTVSSGNTIYF. The CDR3, as DNA: TGCGCCAGCAGCCAAGATCTTACAGTGAGCTCTGGAAACACCATATATTTT.

V and J are TRBV6-2 or TRBV6-3 and TRBJ1-2; D unclear. The CDR3 has 14 residues. Trimming took 6 bases from V and 7 from J, leaving 18 bases between them. CDR1 and CDR2 from the germline V gene are MNHEY and SVGEGT. The CDR3 bases are TGTGCCAGCAGCCCACCGCCCGATTGGGGTGGCTACACCTTC. Its protein is CASSPPPDWGGYTF.

J is TRBJ1-3 and V is TRBV7-2; 8 nucleotides agree with TRBD1. The trim removed 5 bases at V and 3 bases at J, leaving 3 bases unmatched. The germline V gene encodes CDR1 SGHTA and CDR2 FQGNSA. This CDR3 contains 14 residues. CDR3 region: CASSLDRDGNTIYF. DNA of the CDR3: TGTGCCAGCAGCCTGGACAGGGATGGAAACACCATATATTTT.

The J gene is TRBJ2-4, the V gene TRBV5-1; D unresolved. V was pared by 4 bases and J by 5 bases, with 13 bases between. There are 14 residues in the CDR3. Looked up from germline, CDR1 is SGHRS and CDR2 is YFSETQ. The CDR3 is CASSPEVAQNIQYF. The CDR3 nucleotides are TGCGCCAGCAGCCCGGAAGTGGCCCAAAACATTCAGTACTTC.

The CDR3: CASSLQGAPNQPQHF. The DNA of the CDR3 is TGCGCCAGCAGCCTCCAGGGGGCCCCGAATCAGCCCCAGCATTTT. The chain carries TRBV5-1 and TRBJ1-5, with TRBD1 matching over 8 bases. This CDR3 comprises 15 residues. Germline V gene lookup returns CDR1 SGHRS and CDR2 YFSETQ. The junction had 7 bases not matched to a gene; V was cut back by 4 bases and J by 4 bases.

The chain joins TRBV5-5 to TRBJ2-3; D gene unclear. V gave up 1 base and J gave up 4 bases, with 10 bases separating them. This CDR3 spans 14 amino acids. CDR1 is SGHKS, CDR2 YYEKEE, per germline (reference sequence). The CDR3 DNA reads TGTGCCAGCAGCTTGTTCTTTTTACCAGATACGCAGTATTTT. This gives the protein CASSLFFLPDTQYF.

The chain joins TRBV20-1 to TRBJ2-2, with D hard to call. V was cut by 3 bases and J by 1 base, with 9 bases left in between. Germline V gives CDR1 DFQATT, CDR2 SNEGSKA (reference sequence). The length of the CDR3 is 14 residues. The CDR3 reads CSASPNQNTGELFF. The CDR3 nucleotides read TGCAGTGCTAGTCCAAATCAGAACACCGGGGAGCTGTTTTTT.

The chain employs TRBV10-3 and TRBJ1-2; the match to TRBD1 covers 10 bases. V lost 4 bases to trimming and J lost 1 base; unmatched junction nucleotides: 9. The CDR3 length is 17 residues. CDR1 ENHRY and CDR2 SYGVKD come from the germline V gene. CDR3 sequence (DNA): TGTGCCATCAGTGCCTCCTCGGGACAGGGGAATAACTATGGCTACACCTTC. This codes for CAISASSGQGNNYGYTF.

The chain recombines TRBV20-1 with TRBJ1-1; D possibly corresponds to TRBD1 (5 bases). The V gene's germline CDR1 is DFQATT and CDR2 SNEGSKA (reference sequence). The CDR3 spans 11 residues. The V end lost 6 bases, the J end lost 11 bases, and 16 bases lay between the germline ends. CDR3 sequence (DNA): TGCAGTGCACGGAAAGGGTGGGGCGCTTTCTTT. Encoded protein: CSARKGWGAFF.

J is TRBJ1-2 and V is TRBV15; D uncertain. This CDR3 has 14 residues. The V end lost 0 bases, the J end lost 8 bases, and 13 bases lay between the germline ends. Germline CDR1 LNHNV, CDR2 YYDKDF (reference sequence). This chain's CDR3 is CATSRDSRARGYTF. As DNA, the CDR3 is TGTGCCACCAGCAGAGATTCAAGGGCCCGGGGCTACACCTTC.

The chain has TRBV18 and TRBJ1-1; possibly TRBD1 for D (6 bases). This CDR3 is built from 14 residues. The V end lost 3 bases, the J end lost 1 base, and 9 bases lay between the germline ends. Germline V gene lookup returns CDR1 KGHSH and CDR2 LQKENI. CDR3 residues: CASSPAQGNTEAFF. CDR3 bases: TGTGCCAGCTCACCCGCACAGGGGAACACTGAAGCTTTCTTT. The full variable domain, rest sourced from reference TRBV18 and TRBJ1-1, is NAGVMQNPRHLVRRRGQEARLRCSPMKGHSHVYWYRQLPEEGLKFMVYLQKENIIDESGMPKERFSAEFPKEGPSILRIQQVVRGDSAAYFCASSPAQGNTEAFFGQGTRLTVV.

J is TRBJ1-2 and V is TRBV6-5; possible D gene TRBD1, 5 bases. The CDR3 has 11 amino acids. The V end was cut by 6 bases, the J end by 5 bases, with 7 bases between. The V gene's germline CDR1 is MNHEY and CDR2 SVGAGI. This CDR3 is CASSQGYGYTF. The CDR3 DNA reads TGTGCCAGCAGCCAGGGTTATGGCTACACCTTC.

The CDR3 loop reads CASSHLMDLNTGELFF. CDR3 DNA: TGTGCCAGCAGCCACCTGATGGACCTAAACACCGGGGAGCTGTTTTTT. This rearrangement joins TRBV14 to TRBJ2-2; D is unresolved. CDR3 length: 16 residues. The germline CDR1 and CDR2 sequences are SGHDN and FVKESK. Deletions cut 3 bases from V and 2 bases from J, with 13 bases between. The full variable domain, completed using reference TRBV14 and TRBJ2-2, is EAGVTQFPSHSVIEKGQTVTLRCDPISGHDNLYWYRRVMGKEIKFLLHFVKESKQDESGMPNNRFLAERTGGTYSTLKVQPAELEDSGVYFCASSHLMDLNTGELFFGEGSRLTVL.

V gene TRBV19 combines with J gene TRBJ1-1; D is unclear. This CDR3 comprises 14 residues. Germline-derived CDR1 and CDR2 are LNHDA and SQIVND (reference sequence). V lost 4 bases to trimming and J lost 6 bases, with 15 bases between them. This CDR3 is CASSRAGRGSEAFF. The CDR3 nucleotides read TGTGCCAGTAGTAGGGCAGGACGAGGCTCTGAAGCTTTCTTT. Looking up the rest from reference TRBV19 and TRBJ1-1 gives the full variable domain: DGGITQSPKYLFRKEGQNVTLSCEQNLNHDAMYWYRQDPGQGLRLIYYSQIVNDFQKGDIAEGYSVSREKKESFPLTVTSAQKNPTAFYLCASSRAGRGSEAFFGQGTRLTVV.

The genes are TRBV9 and TRBJ1-2, with D unclear. Germline values: CDR1 SGDLS, CDR2 YYNGEE. The CDR3 length is 14 residues. Trimming took off 0 bases at V and 7 bases at J, with 13 bases between the two ends. In nucleotides, the CDR3 is TGTGCCAGCAGCGTAGGAGGGTCAGGATCTGGCTACACCTTC. Its protein product is CASSVGGSGSGYTF.

The rearrangement uses TRBV10-3 and TRBJ2-2; 7 nucleotides align to TRBD1. The CDR3 is 17 amino acids. After removal of 0 bases from V and 4 bases from J, the junction contained 8 bases not matched to a gene. Germline V CDR1 and CDR2: ENHRY, SYGVKD. Written as DNA, the CDR3 is TGTGCCATCAGTGAGTCCGTAGGCAGGGGGTTCACCGGGGAGCTGTTTTTT. It encodes CAISESVGRGFTGELFF.

This clone came up a few times. The gene calls are TRBV2 and TRBJ2-3; D remains ambiguous. The germline V gene has CDR1 SNHLY and CDR2 FYNNEI. The CDR3 consists of 14 residues. The V end was cut by 4 bases, the J end by 0 bases, with 8 bases between. DNA for the CDR3: TGTGCCAGCAGTGGTGATGCTAGCACAGATACGCAGTATTTT. This sequence encodes CASSGDASTDTQYF. The entire variable domain, with the rest obtained from reference TRBV2 and TRBJ2-3, is as follows: EPEVTQTPSHQVTQMGQEVILRCVPISNHLYFYWYRQILGQKVEFLVSFYNNEISEKSEIFDDQFSVERPDGSNFTLKIRSTKLEDSAMYFCASSGDASTDTQYFGPGTRLTVL.

The rearrangement uses TRBV18 and TRBJ2-4, with D perhaps matching TRBD1 (6 bases). There are 19 residues in the CDR3. Trimming took off 3 bases at V and 1 base at J, with 22 bases between the two ends. CDR1 KGHSH and CDR2 LQKENI come from the germline V gene. Here the CDR3 DNA reads TGTGCCAGCTCACCCCCCCGGGGTCAGGGGCGAGGGGCCAAAAACATTCAGTACTTC. Encoded protein: CASSPPRGQGRGAKNIQYF.

The V gene is TRBV7-8, the J gene TRBJ2-1, with D perhaps TRBD1 (6 bases). The V and J ends lost 4 bases and 3 bases respectively, with 13 bases between them. Germline V gives CDR1 SGHVS, CDR2 FQNEAQ. This CDR3 has 15 amino acids. CDR3: CASSSYREHYNEQFF. The CDR3 DNA reads TGTGCCAGCAGCTCCTACAGGGAGCACTACAATGAGCAGTTCTTC. The full variable domain, rest sourced from reference TRBV7-8 and TRBJ2-1, is GAGVSQSPRYKVAKRGQDVALRCDPISGHVSLFWYQQALGQGPEFLTYFQNEAQLDKSGLPSDRFFAERPEGSVSTLKIQRTQQEDSAVYLCASSSYREHYNEQFFGPGTRLTVL.

The V gene is TRBV7-3, the J gene TRBJ2-7, with 7 bases lining up with TRBD1. With 5 bases clipped from V and 3 bases from J, the junction kept 7 bases outside the gene matches. Germline CDR1 SGHTA, CDR2 FQGTGA. This CDR3 region has 14 residues. CDR3 residues: CASSLSGQNYEQYF. The CDR3 region has the DNA TGTGCCAGCAGCCTATCGGGACAGAACTACGAGCAGTACTTC.

The chain has TRBV5-1 and TRBJ1-1; TRBD1 matches at 10 bases. The CDR3 consists of 15 residues. The trim removed 4 bases at V and 4 bases at J, leaving 7 bases unmatched. Germline-derived CDR1 and CDR2 are SGHRS and YFSETQ. CDR3 nucleotide sequence: TGCGCCAGCAGCCCCCTGACAGGGGGCGGCACTGAAGCTTTCTTT. Its translation is CASSPLTGGGTEAFF.

The gene calls are TRBV6-5 and TRBJ1-1; a possible D gene is TRBD1 (5 bases). Trimming stripped 2 bases from V and 4 bases from J, with 17 bases between. CDR1 and CDR2 from the germline V gene are MNHEY and SVGAGI. The CDR3 spans 16 residues. CDR3 DNA: TGTGCCAGCAGTTACGGCCTAGGGGCGGGGTCCACTGAAGCTTTCTTT. Translation gives CASSYGLGAGSTEAFF.